This entry lists 18 T cell receptor beta chains sequenced from one sample in a study of T cell clonality in common variable immunodeficiency. Libraries were prepared by immunoSEQ multiplex PCR; TCRdb keeps only in-frame clonotypes and omits some of them. The sample offers 28,000 or so clones and no singletons, the top ten holding approximately 3%. Study-wide findings and caveats: Reportedly, TCR beta sequences from common variable immunodeficiency showed fewer deletions and N-nucleotide insertions.

These receptors' antigens are unknown. The sample taken for sequencing was peripheral blood mononuclear cells. The receptors were sampled from a human donor with common variable immunodeficiency.

This clone was detected a few times. The CDR3 is cut off 3 residues early in the read; its end comes from the germline J gene. This rearrangement joins TRBV7-6 to TRBJ2-2, with D hard to call. The length of the CDR3 is 15 residues. V was clipped by 0 bases and J by 8 bases, with 13 bases between them. CDR1 and CDR2 (germline): SGHVS, FNYEAQ. The CDR3 bases that were read are TGTGCCAGCAGCTTAGCGGGCCTCGGAAGGGGGGAG. This gives the protein CASSLAGLGRGE. In full, the CDR3 reads CASSLAGLGRGELFF. The complete variable domain, with remaining parts taken from reference TRBV7-6 and TRBJ2-2, reads GAGVSQSPRYKVTKRGQDVALRCDPISGHVSLYWYRQALGQGPEFLTYFNYEAQQDKSGLPNDRFSAERPEGSISTLTIQRTEQRDSAMYRCASSLAGLGRGELFFGEGSRLTVL.

This clone has at least ten counts. Read sequence stops 3 residues before the CDR3 end, and the germline J gene provides the missing end. Distinct nucleotide sequences in the sample also encode this CDR3. V gene TRBV5-4 combines with J gene TRBJ2-1; TRBD1 matches at 9 bases. J lost 7 bases, V lost 4 bases, and 9 bases had no gene match. The CDR3 runs to 15 residues. Per germline, CDR1 SGHNT and CDR2 YYREEE (reference sequence). CDR3 loop: CASSLDRGGGNEQFF. Partial CDR3 DNA: TGTGCCAGCAGCCTAGACAGGGGGGGAGGAAATGAG. Full variable domain (missing parts from reference TRBV5-4 and TRBJ2-1): ETGVTQSPTHLIKTRGQQVTLRCSSQSGHNTVSWYQQALGQGPQFIFQYYREEENGRGNFPPRFSGLQFPNYSSELNVNALELDDSALYLCASSLDRGGGNEQFFGPGTRLTVL.

There are a few counts of this clone. The missing CDR3 end, 3 residues past where the read stops, is filled in from the germline J gene. The genes are TRBV7-3 and TRBJ2-3, with 9 bases aligning to TRBD2. The V and J ends lost 1 base and 5 bases, in that order; junction bases with no gene match: 4. The germline CDR1 and CDR2 sequences are SGHTA and FQGTGA. The CDR3 extends over 15 amino acids. CDR3 sequence reads: CASSLSASGIDTQYF. CDR3 DNA, as far as it was read: TGTGCCAGCAGCTTAAGCGCTAGCGGGATAGATACG.

This clone was seen many times. The sequence runs out 3 residues before the end of the CDR3; the remainder is reconstructed from the germline J gene. This CDR3 is also generated by other DNA sequences in the sample. The chain carries TRBV5-1 and TRBJ2-1; 8 positions agree with TRBD2. The germline gives CDR1 SGHRS, CDR2 YFSETQ. V lost 2 bases to trimming and J lost 3 bases; unmatched junction nucleotides: 4. The CDR3 spans 15 residues. The CDR3 is CASSLTGTSYNEQFF. The CDR3 bases that were read are TGCGCCAGCAGCTTAACCGGGACTAGCTACAATGAG.

This clone has just a few counts. The CDR3 is cut off 3 residues early in the read; its end comes from the germline J gene. V and J are TRBV7-9 and TRBJ2-1, with D perhaps matching TRBD2 (5 bases). This CDR3 region has 13 residues. V was trimmed by 1 base and J by 8 bases, leaving 9 bases between them. Germline CDR1 and CDR2: SEHNR and FQNEAQ (reference sequence). CDR3 DNA (partial): TGTGCCAGCAGCTTAGAGGTGAGGGATGAG. This codes for CASSLEVRDE. The full CDR3 is CASSLEVRDEQFF.

This clone is categorized as medium-sized. The CDR3 is cut off 3 residues early in the read; its end comes from the germline J gene. V usage is TRBV29-1 and J usage is TRBJ1-1; no firm D call. V lost 6 bases to trimming and J lost 3 bases, with 11 bases between them. Germline CDR1 is SQVTM and CDR2 is ANQGSEA. This CDR3 is 12 amino acids long. The CDR3 bases that were read are TGCAGCGTCGCCGGGGAACACACTGAA. Residues: CSVAGEHTE. The full CDR3 protein reads CSVAGEHTEAFF.

In this sample, this clone turned up many times. The CDR3 end falls 3 residues outside the read, so it is completed with the germline J gene. This chain connects TRBV2 to TRBJ2-5; TRBD2 aligns across 7 bases. CDR3 size: 15 residues. From germline, CDR1 is SNHLY and CDR2 FYNNEI. J lost 0 bases, V lost 4 bases, and 5 bases had no gene match. This CDR3 is CASSAGGFYQETQYF. The part of the CDR3 DNA that was read is TGTGCCAGCAGTGCGGGGGGATTCTACCAAGAGACC.

This clone was observed a few times. The CDR3 end lies 3 residues beyond the end of the read and is filled in from the germline J gene. This chain connects TRBV19 to TRBJ2-1; D is possibly TRBD2 (5 bases). The CDR3 is 15 amino acids. Germline V lookup: CDR1 LNHDA, CDR2 SQIVND (reference sequence). V was clipped by 1 base and J by 8 bases, with 15 bases between them. CDR3 loop: CASSIGLGLRDEQFF. The sequenced part of the CDR3 DNA is TGTGCCAGTAGTATAGGACTTGGCCTGCGGGATGAG.

About this clone: The sequenced fragment ends 3 residues before the CDR3 boundary, so the rest is inferred from the germline J gene. The rearrangement uses TRBV7-6 and TRBJ2-5; D perhaps matches TRBD2 (6 bases). The V gene lost 4 bases and the J gene lost 4 bases, with 16 bases spanning the gap. This CDR3 comprises 15 residues. The germline V gene encodes CDR1 SGHVS and CDR2 FNYEAQ. The part of the CDR3 DNA that was read is TGTGCCAGCAGCTCCCTCCCGCGGGGCGGAGAGACC. This gives the protein CASSSLPRGGET. The entire CDR3 protein is CASSSLPRGGETQYF.

Remarks on this clone: The DNA ends 3 residues before the CDR3 does, and the rest of the CDR3 is filled in from the germline J gene. The rearrangement joins TRBV11-2 to TRBJ2-7, with D maybe TRBD2 (5 bases). Trimming removed 5 bases from V and 5 bases from J, with 13 bases in between. This CDR3 is 13 amino acids long. From germline, CDR1 is SGHAT and CDR2 FQNNGV. CDR3 sequence reads: CASSPGSADEQYF. The part of the CDR3 DNA that was read is TGTGCCAGCAGCCCGGGGAGCGCGGACGAG.

This clone has at least ten counts. The read ends 3 residues before the CDR3 terminus; that terminus is restored from the germline J gene. The chain joins TRBV20-1 to TRBJ2-5; the match to TRBD1 covers 9 bases. The CDR3 contains 14 residues. Germline CDR1 and CDR2: DFQATT and SNEGSKA (reference sequence). V was clipped by 5 bases and J by 1 base; unmatched bases: 5. Incomplete CDR3 DNA: TGCAGTGCTGGACGGACAGGGGCCCAAGAGACC. It codes for CSAGRTGAQET. The whole CDR3 protein reads CSAGRTGAQETQYF.

The sample holds many counts of this clone. Germline is not matched at one junction end, which may reflect a read error. The DNA ends 3 residues before the CDR3 does, and the rest of the CDR3 is filled in from the germline J gene. V usage is TRBV4-2 and J usage is TRBJ2-1; 9 bases are a match to TRBD2. The germline V gene encodes CDR1 LGHNA and CDR2 YNFKEQ. The CDR3 covers 16 residues. CDR3 DNA (partial): TGCGCCAGCAGCCAAGCTTGGCGGGGGGGCTACAATGAG. It specifies CASSQAWRGGYNE. The whole CDR3 sequence is CASSQAWRGGYNEQFF.

Comments on this clone: The DNA ends 3 residues before the CDR3 does, and the rest of the CDR3 is filled in from the germline J gene. The chain carries TRBV5-6 and TRBJ2-5; 7 nucleotides match TRBD2. Germline CDR1 reads SGHDT; CDR2 reads YYEEEE. J was trimmed by 4 bases and V by 4 bases; bases with no gene match: 7. This CDR3 is 14 amino acids long. The chain's CDR3 is CASSRASGVETQYF. Partial CDR3 DNA: TGTGCCAGCAGCCGGGCCAGCGGGGTAGAGACC.

This clone was detected ten times or more. An end of the junction does not agree with germline; a read error may underlie this. The read is 3 residues too short to cover the CDR3 end, so that end is filled in from the germline J gene. The rearrangement links TRBV20-1 to TRBJ1-1; tentative D call: TRBD1 (5 bases). The CDR3 contains 12 residues. Germline-derived CDR1 and CDR2 are DFQATT and SNEGSKA (reference sequence). The covered CDR3 bases are TGCAGTGCTAGAAAAATGGACACCGAA. Protein sequence: CSARKMDTE. The whole CDR3 protein is CSARKMDTEAFF.

Note on this clone: Read data end 3 residues before the CDR3 end; the end is taken from the germline J gene. The chain joins TRBV7-8 to TRBJ1-1, with unresolved D. CDR1 and CDR2 (germline): SGHVS, FQNEAQ. Trimming shortened V by 2 bases and J by 6 bases, and 13 bases separated the two germline ends. CDR3 length: 14 residues. The CDR3 bases that were read are TGTGCCAGCAGCTTACCAGCAGAGGGCCCTGAA. Translation: CASSLPAEGPE. The whole CDR3 sequence is CASSLPAEGPEAFF.

At least ten counts were recorded for this clone. The read terminates 3 residues before the CDR3 end, so the remaining end is supplied by the germline J gene. This chain joins TRBV7-2 and TRBJ1-2; 8 bases are shared with TRBD1. Trimming at V came to 6 bases and at J to 2 bases, leaving 5 bases not matched to a gene. This CDR3 has 14 residues. Germline loops: CDR1 SGHTA, CDR2 FQGNSA. The CDR3 here is CASSPQGGNYGYTF. CDR3 DNA, as far as it was read: TGTGCCAGCAGTCCACAGGGGGGGAACTATGGC. Filled out from reference TRBV7-2 and TRBJ1-2, the complete variable domain reads GAGVSQSPSNKVTEKGKDVELRCDPISGHTALYWYRQSLGQGLEFLIYFQGNSAPDKSGLPSDRFSAERTGGSVSTLTIQRTQQEDSAVYLCASSPQGGNYGYTFGSGTRLTVV.

This clone was recorded at least ten times. The observed sequence ends 3 residues before the CDR3 terminus, with the missing tail filled in from the germline J gene. J is TRBJ2-1 and V is TRBV7-3; perhaps TRBD1 as D (6 bases). The V gene's germline CDR1 is SGHTA and CDR2 FQGTGA. V shed 3 bases and J shed 1 base, with 10 bases lying between them. The CDR3 contains 15 residues. The sequenced part of the CDR3 DNA is TGTGCCAGCAGCTTTCAGGGGAATTCCTACAATGAG. Residues: CASSFQGNSYNE. In full, the CDR3 reads CASSFQGNSYNEQFF. Full variable domain (missing parts from reference TRBV7-3 and TRBJ2-1): GAGVSQTPSNKVTEKGKYVELRCDPISGHTALYWYRQSLGQGPEFLIYFQGTGAADDSGLPNDRFFAVRPEGSVSTLKIQRTERGDSAVYLCASSFQGNSYNEQFFGPGTRLTVL.

This clone was seen ten or more times. Read sequence stops 3 residues before the CDR3 end, and the germline J gene provides the missing end. This chain links TRBV18 with TRBJ2-3; a weak D match, TRBD1 (5 bases). Trimming pared 5 bases from V and 6 bases from J, leaving 6 bases between. Germline assignment: CDR1 KGHSH and CDR2 LQKENI. The CDR3 loop spans 11 amino acids. This CDR3 is CASSAGDTQYF. The DNA read from the CDR3 is TGTGCCAGCTCAGCAGGGGATACG.